This is a list of T cell receptor beta chains from one sample in a study of blood T cell repertoires in COVID-19. The repertoire was sequenced with immunoSEQ multiplex PCR; TCRdb's copy has only in-frame clones and lacks some. The table includes 150,000 or so clones, roughly nine tenths detected once. The sequenced material came from PBMCs or T cells enriched from blood (not recorded which). All receptors come from a woman between 50 and 59 years old who had recovered from COVID-19. The CDR3 runs from the conserved cysteine through the conserved F or W. A D gene is named only where the DNA matches it firmly. A clone size is listed for some rows: how often the clone was seen (once, few, many), or a class if it is expanded.

abundance	v_gene	d_gene	j_gene	CDR3nt	CDR3aa
.	TRBV6-5	.	TRBJ2-2	TGTGCCAGCAGTCCCTTCTTCGAGGCCGGGGAGCTGTTTTTT	CASSPFFEAGELFF
.	TRBV7-6	.	TRBJ1-3	TGTGCCAGCAGCTCAAGAGGACGGGGAAGCTCTGGAAACACCATATATTTT	CASSSRGRGSSGNTIYF
.	TRBV11-2	TRBD1	TRBJ2-7	TGTGCCAGCAGCTTAGTAATGGGACAGCTCACCTCCTACGAGCAGTACTTC	CASSLVMGQLTSYEQYF
.	TRBV19	TRBD1	TRBJ1-1	TGTGCCAGTAGGGGCGGGACAGGGCGGACTGAAGCTTTCTTT	CASRGGTGRTEAFF
.	TRBV7-9	.	TRBJ1-1	TGTGCCAGCAGCTTAGGTCAGGGGCTCGGTTTGGCGGCTTTCTTT	CASSLGQGLGLAAFF
.	TRBV4-2	.	TRBJ2-1	TGTGCCAGCAGGCAATTTATTAACTCCTACAATGAGCAGTTCTTC	CASRQFINSYNEQFF
.	TRBV2	TRBD1	TRBJ1-2	TGTGCCAGCAGGGAAGACAGGGCGGGCGGCTACACCTTC	CASREDRAGGYTF
.	TRBV6-2/TRBV6-3	.	TRBJ2-5	TGTGCCAGCAGATACCCAGGGGCTCAAGAGACCCAGTACTTC	CASRYPGAQETQYF
.	TRBV5-1	.	TRBJ2-2	TGCGCCAGCAGCCTTCGGACGGGATCCCGGGGGGAGCTGTTTTTT	CASSLRTGSRGELFF
.	TRBV15	TRBD2	TRBJ2-7	TGTGCCACCAGCAGCCGGTATGGGACTAGCGGGAGTTACGAGCAGTACTTC	CATSSRYGTSGSYEQYF
.	TRBV24-1	TRBD1	TRBJ1-2	TGTGCCACCAGTGACCCGGGACAGGATTATGGCTACACCTTC	CATSDPGQDYGYTF
.	TRBV6-2/TRBV6-3	.	TRBJ1-2	TGTGCCAGCAGTCTTGTCGGACAGAGCTATGGCTACACCTTC	CASSLVGQSYGYTF
.	TRBV5-1	TRBD1	TRBJ2-4	TGCGCCAGCAGCCTATCGGGACAGAGGTTAGACATTCAGTACTTC	CASSLSGQRLDIQYF
.	TRBV7-6	.	TRBJ2-3	TGTGCCAGCAGGGGGGCTAGTTCAGATACGCAGTATTTT	CASRGASSDTQYF
.	TRBV12-3/TRBV12-4	.	TRBJ1-3	TGTGCCAGCGGTACAGGGCCTGGAAACACCATATATTTT	CASGTGPGNTIYF
.	TRBV5-1	TRBD2	TRBJ2-2	TGCGCCAGCAGCCGTCTAGCGGACTTGAACACCGGGGAGCTGTTTTTT	CASSRLADLNTGELFF
.	TRBV30	.	TRBJ1-1	TGTGCCCTACTTCGAATGAGGTTGAACACTGAAGCTTTCTTT	CALLRMRLNTEAFF
.	TRBV7-9	TRBD1	TRBJ2-7	TGTGCCAGCAGCTTACAAAGGACAGGGGTTAGAGAGCAGTACTTC	CASSLQRTGVREQYF
.	TRBV18	.	TRBJ1-1	TGTGCCAGCTCATCTCAGGCTCTGAACACTGAAGCTTTCTTT	CASSSQALNTEAFF
.	TRBV24-1	TRBD1	TRBJ1-2	TGTGCCACCAGTGAGCCCGGGACAGGGGACGGCTACACCTTC	CATSEPGTGDGYTF
.	TRBV18	TRBD2	TRBJ2-3	TGTGCCAGCTCACCCGCGGGAGGGCCTGTGGATACGCAGTATTTT	CASSPAGGPVDTQYF
.	TRBV18	TRBD2	TRBJ2-7	TGTGCCAGCTCCCCTCTCAGCGGGAGTTCCGAGCAGTACTTC	CASSPLSGSSEQYF
.	TRBV4-1	.	TRBJ1-2	TGCGCCAGCAGCCAGACTCTTGTAATGACTGCCGGCTACACCTTC	CASSQTLVMTAGYTF
.	TRBV19	TRBD1	TRBJ2-2	TGTGCCAGTAGTATATCAGGGGGCGGCGGGGAGCTGTTTTTT	CASSISGGGGELFF
.	TRBV10-3	.	TRBJ1-2	TGTGCCATCAGTGAGTCTCAGGGTTACGGCTACACCTTC	CAISESQGYGYTF
.	TRBV30	TRBD2	TRBJ2-2	TGTGCCTGGAGGGGGGGCGATAGCGGGAGAGAGTTAGGGGAGCTGTTTTTT	CAWRGGDSGRELGELFF
.	TRBV4-1	.	TRBJ1-3	TGCGCCAGCAGCCAACTCTTAGGGGCCGGAAACACCATATATTTT	CASSQLLGAGNTIYF
.	TRBV18	TRBD1	TRBJ2-7	TGTGCCAGCTCACCGGCCGACAGGGTGGACTTCGAGGAGCAGTACTTC	CASSPADRVDFEEQYF
.	TRBV30	.	TRBJ2-1	TGTGCCTGGGGGACTCCTTACAATGAGCAGTTCTTC	CAWGTPYNEQFF
once	TRBV18	.	TRBJ2-7	TGTGCCAGCTCTCTCCTCGGTTGGGAGCAGTACTTC	CASSLLGWEQYF
.	TRBV27	TRBD1	TRBJ2-7	TGTGCCAGCGCCTCCGGGACAGGTATTAACTACGAGCAGTACTTC	CASASGTGINYEQYF
.	TRBV5-1	.	TRBJ2-3	TGCGCCAGCAGCCAGAACAGGTCCCCCACAGATACGCAGTATTTT	CASSQNRSPTDTQYF
.	TRBV7-9	TRBD2	TRBJ2-3	TGTGCCAGCAGCTTAGGGACTAGCGGGACCACAGATACGCAGTATTTT	CASSLGTSGTTDTQYF
.	TRBV10-3	TRBD2	TRBJ2-1	TGTGCCATCAGTGAGACGGGAGGTTACAATGAGCAGTTCTTC	CAISETGGYNEQFF
.	TRBV24-1	TRBD2	TRBJ2-5	TGTGCCACCAGTGAAGGCACCGTAGCGGGAGAGTACCAAGAGACCCAGTACTTC	CATSEGTVAGEYQETQYF
once	TRBV4-1	TRBD2	TRBJ2-3	TGCGCCAGCAGCCAAAGAAGCGGGAGGGGTGCAGATACGCAGTATTTT	CASSQRSGRGADTQYF
.	TRBV11-2	.	TRBJ2-3	TGTGCCAGCAGCCCGTGGGCGGGCACTAGCACAGATACGCAGTATTTT	CASSPWAGTSTDTQYF
once	TRBV5-6	.	TRBJ1-5	TGTGCCAGCAGCTTGTACGGGCAGCCCCAGCATTTT	CASSLYGQPQHF
.	TRBV19	TRBD2	TRBJ2-1	TGTGCCAGTAGGACCCAAGCGGGAGGGTCCTACAATGAGCAGTTCTTC	CASRTQAGGSYNEQFF
.	TRBV2	.	TRBJ2-5	TGTGCCAGCAGGGCAACCAGGCTCGCCCAGTACTTC	CASRATRLAQYF
.	TRBV6-5	.	TRBJ1-2	TGTGCCAGCAGTTACGGGGAAGGGGATGGCTACACCTTC	CASSYGEGDGYTF
once	TRBV5-6	.	TRBJ2-1	TGTGCCACAACGGGAGTTTCCTACAATGAGCAGTTCTTC	CATTGVSYNEQFF
.	TRBV11-3	.	TRBJ1-1	TGTGCCAGCAGCCCAGGACACCTGAACACTGAAGCTTTCTTT	CASSPGHLNTEAFF
.	TRBV7-9	TRBD2	TRBJ2-2	TGTGCCAGCAGCCAACAGACTAGCGGGACCTTTGACACCGGGGAGCTGTTTTTT	CASSQQTSGTFDTGELFF
.	TRBV19	.	TRBJ2-2	TGTGCCAGTAGTTTGGAAAACGGGGCCGGGGAGCTGTTTTTT	CASSLENGAGELFF
.	TRBV18	TRBD1	TRBJ2-1	TGTGCCAGCTCACCAGGGACAGATACGAACAATGAGCAGTTCTTC	CASSPGTDTNNEQFF
.	TRBV11-3	TRBD1	TRBJ2-6	TGTGCCAACACGCGACCGGGACAGGGGGCGCGCGGGGCCAACGTCCTGACTTTC	CANTRPGQGARGANVLTF
.	TRBV7-9	.	TRBJ2-7	TGTGCCAGCAGCTTAGGACAGGCCTTTTGGGAGCAGTACTTC	CASSLGQAFWEQYF
once	TRBV2	TRBD1	TRBJ1-1	TGTGCCAGCAGGGTGGGGGGACAGCTCCTGAACACTGAAGCTTTCTTT	CASRVGGQLLNTEAFF
.	TRBV2	TRBD1	TRBJ1-1	TGTGCCAGCAGTAGAACAGGGGCTGGTGAAGCTTTCTTT	CASSRTGAGEAFF
.	TRBV7-3	TRBD1	TRBJ2-3	TGTGCCAGCAGCCCCCAGACAGGGACAGATACGCAGTATTTT	CASSPQTGTDTQYF
once	TRBV30	.	TRBJ1-2	TGTGCCTGGAGTGTGGCTGAAAACTATGGCTACACCTTC	CAWSVAENYGYTF
.	TRBV4-2	TRBD1	TRBJ2-5	TGTGCCAGCAGCCCTGACAGGGTCGGGGAGACCCAGTACTTC	CASSPDRVGETQYF
once	TRBV10-3	.	TRBJ1-6	TGTGCCATCAGTGACTCTCAGGGTAGACCCCTCCACTTT	CAISDSQGRPLHF
.	TRBV19	TRBD2	TRBJ2-7	TGTGCCAGTAGTATAGGGGGTAGCGGGAACTACGAGCAGTACTTC	CASSIGGSGNYEQYF